The rows below give T cell receptor beta chains drawn from one sample of a study of cytomegalovirus exposure and HLA in healthy donors. TCRdb's copy holds only in-frame clones and misses some; the assay was immunoSEQ multiplex PCR. This table holds 90,000 to 150,000 clones, approximately 81% found once. The sequenced sample was PBMCs. The source is a woman aged 40 to 50 in good health and CMV-seronegative. Each CDR3 is given with its conserved first and last residue. D genes are given only for firm matches. Where a row states a size, it is once, few, many or the class of an expanded clone; other rows omit it.

>-|TRBJ2-7|TRBV5-6|-
TGTGCCAGCAGCATAGGAGGGGAGTCCTACGAGCAGTACTTC
CASSIGGESYEQYF
>-|TRBJ1-1|TRBV10-1|-
TGCGCCAGCAGTGAGTCTAGGGGCGAGAACACTGAAGCTTTCTTT
CASSESRGENTEAFF
>-|TRBJ2-5|TRBV25-1|-
TGTGCCAGCAGTGAATATACAGGGCAAGAGACCCAGTACTTC
CASSEYTGQETQYF
>TRBD2|TRBJ2-1|TRBV11-2|-
TGTGCCAGCAGCTTGACGCGGGAGGGCCTAGGGTACAATGAGCAGTTCTTC
CASSLTREGLGYNEQFF
>TRBD1|TRBJ2-3|TRBV4-1|once
TGCGCCAGCAGCCTACATGGGGCACAGGGGGCAGGTACAGATACGCAGTATTTT
CASSLHGAQGAGTDTQYF
>-|TRBJ2-7|TRBV12-2|-
TGTGCAAGTCGCTTAATTCCCCCTTGCGGAGCGGACGAGCAGTACTTC
CASRLIPPCGADEQYF
>-|TRBJ1-1|TRBV7-9|few
TGTGCCAGCAGCTTAGTTGGCGGTGAAGCTTTCTTT
CASSLVGGEAFF
>TRBD2|TRBJ2-3|TRBV10-3|once
TGTGCCATCAGTGGGGGACTAGCGGGGGCCGATACGCAGTATTTT
CAISGGLAGADTQYF
>-|TRBJ1-1|TRBV6-1|-
TGTGCCAGCAGTGACAGGGGTCTGAACACTGAAGCTTTCTTT
CASSDRGLNTEAFF
>TRBD2|TRBJ2-5|TRBV27|-
TGTGCCAGCAGTCTCCTACCGGGACTAGCGGGGGGAGGGCAAGAGACCCAGTACTTC
CASSLLPGLAGGGQETQYF
>-|TRBJ2-7|TRBV2|-
TGTGCCAGCAGCCGGGGTACTACCGAGCAGTACTTC
CASSRGTTEQYF
>-|TRBJ2-6|TRBV2|-
TGTGCCAGCAGCCTCGGACGCCCGACGGGGGGGGCCAACGTCCTGACTTTC
CASSLGRPTGGANVLTF
>TRBD2|TRBJ2-7|TRBV6-1|-
TGTGCCAGCAGTCTCACTAGCGGGAGGTCCTACGAGCAGTACTTC
CASSLTSGRSYEQYF
>TRBD1|TRBJ2-2|TRBV5-6|-
TGTGCCAGCAGCTTCCGGGACAGGGACACCGGGGAGCTGTTTTTT
CASSFRDRDTGELFF
>TRBD1|TRBJ2-7|TRBV5-1|-
TGCGCCAGCAGCTTCGTAGCAGGACAGGGGGCATACGAGCAGTACTTC
CASSFVAGQGAYEQYF
>-|TRBJ1-2|TRBV4-1|-
TGCGCCAGCAGCCAACGTGGGCAGACCGTTAGCTATGGCTACACCTTC
CASSQRGQTVSYGYTF
>TRBD1|TRBJ2-2|TRBV19|-
TGTGCCAGTAGTATAGAAGGGACAGGGACCGGGGAGCTGTTTTTT
CASSIEGTGTGELFF
>TRBD2|TRBJ2-5|TRBV5-1|once
TGCGCCAGCAGCTTAGGGACTAGCCAAGAGACCCAGTACTTC
CASSLGTSQETQYF
>TRBD2|TRBJ2-7|TRBV27|-
TGTGCCAGCAGTTTCGGGGGGGACTCCTCTACCGAGCAGTACTTC
CASSFGGDSSTEQYF
>-|TRBJ1-2|TRBV6-5|-
TGTGCCAGCAGTTACGAGGGTAGGGATGGCTACACCTTC
CASSYEGRDGYTF
>TRBD2|TRBJ2-5|TRBV11-2|-
TGTGCCAGCAGCTTAAGGACTAGCGGGGGGGCAGAGACCCAGTACTTC
CASSLRTSGGAETQYF
>-|TRBJ2-5|TRBV7-3|-
TGTGCCAGCAGCCGGGGGTCGGCGGAGACCCAGTACTTC
CASSRGSAETQYF
>TRBD2|TRBJ2-1|TRBV6-1|few
TGTGCCAGCAGTGAAATGAGCGGGGCCACTAGGGATGAGCAGTTCTTC
CASSEMSGATRDEQFF
>-|TRBJ1-4|TRBV6-5|once
TGTGCCAGCAGTTACTACCGGGAGGAAAAACTGTTTTTT
CASSYYREEKLFF
>-|TRBJ2-4|TRBV6-6|-
TGTGCCAGCAGTTTACCGGGACAACTAGCCAAAAACATTCAGTACTTC
CASSLPGQLAKNIQYF
>TRBD2|TRBJ2-3|TRBV27|-
TGTGCCGTTGGGACTAGCGCTCCCACAGATACGCAGTATTTT
CAVGTSAPTDTQYF
>TRBD1|TRBJ2-2|TRBV28|-
TGTGCCAGCAGAAGAGACAGGGAGAACACCGGGGAGCTGTTTTTT
CASRRDRENTGELFF
>-|TRBJ1-1|TRBV4-1|-
TGCGCCAGCAACCACCCGGGATTAAGAGACACTGAAGCTTTCTTT
CASNHPGLRDTEAFF
>TRBD1|TRBJ2-1|TRBV7-6|-
TGTGCCAGCAGCTCGTCCGGGACAGCTAATAATGAGCAGTTCTTC
CASSSSGTANNEQFF
>-|TRBJ2-7|TRBV21-1|-
TGTGCCAGCAGCAAATCGACAGTCGTATACGAGCAGTACTTC
CASSKSTVVYEQYF
>-|TRBJ2-7|TRBV2|-
TGTGCCAGCAGCGCGGGGACAGCCGGGCAGTACTTC
CASSAGTAGQYF
>TRBD2|TRBJ2-5|TRBV28|-
TGTGCCAGCAGTTGGTGGGCAGGGGCTTCCCGGGAGGGCCAAGAGACCCAGTACTTC
CASSWWAGASREGQETQYF
>TRBD2|TRBJ2-1|TRBV7-3|-
TGTGCCAGCAGCTTAGGTAGCGGGAGGGGTGATGAGCAGTTCTTC
CASSLGSGRGDEQFF
>-|TRBJ2-3|TRBV14|-
TGTGCCAGCAGCATCGAGGATACGCAGTATTTT
CASSIEDTQYF
>TRBD2|TRBJ2-4|TRBV5-6|-
TGTGCCAGCAGCCAGGGACTAGCGGGAGTCAAAAACATTCAGTACTTC
CASSQGLAGVKNIQYF
>-|TRBJ2-1|TRBV11-3|-
TGTGCCAGCAGCTCATCTAATAATCGGGAGCAGTTCTTC
CASSSSNNREQFF
>-|TRBJ1-1|TRBV4-3|few
TGCGCCAGCAGCCAATGGGGGGGAACTGAAGCTTTCTTT
CASSQWGGTEAFF
>-|TRBJ2-7|TRBV27|-
TGTGCCAGCAGTTTGGGGGGTGGGAACGAGCAGTACTTC
CASSLGGGNEQYF
>TRBD2|TRBJ2-5|TRBV29-1|-
TGCAGCGTTGAACGCGAGTCGGGAGGGCCCTTGGGCCAGTACTTC
CSVERESGGPLGQYF
>TRBD2|TRBJ2-5|TRBV5-4|-
TGTGCCAGCAGCTTGGTTAGGGCTAGCGGGGGACCCGCGCAAGAGACCCAGTACTTC
CASSLVRASGGPAQETQYF
>TRBD1|TRBJ1-2|TRBV28|-
TGTGCCAGCAGTTTATGGGACAGGGTGGACTATGGCTACACCTTC
CASSLWDRVDYGYTF
>-|TRBJ1-5|TRBV6-5|few
TGTGCCAGCAGTGTCGGGGGCAATCAGCCCCAGCATTTT
CASSVGGNQPQHF
>-|TRBJ1-5|TRBV6-1|-
TGTGCCAGCAGTGAAGCGGAAGGGGGCAATCAGCCCCAGCATTTT
CASSEAEGGNQPQHF
>-|TRBJ2-3|TRBV12-5|-
TGTGCTAGTGGTTTGCGGGCAGATACGCAGTATTTT
CASGLRADTQYF
>-|TRBJ1-5|TRBV25-1|few
TGTGCCAGCAGCCCTACGGGTCGGTTGCCCCAGCATTTT
CASSPTGRLPQHF
>TRBD1|TRBJ2-7|TRBV7-9|-
TGTTCCAGCAGTTTACTCCGGGACAGGGGGACCTACGAGCAGTACTTC
CSSSLLRDRGTYEQYF
>-|TRBJ2-5|TRBV4-1|-
TGCGCCAGCAGCCCAGATCCTCCAGGGGCCGTGGTAGCGGGAGAGACCCAGTACTTC
CASSPDPPGAVVAGETQYF
>-|TRBJ2-7|TRBV28|-
TGTGCCAGCAGCGAAACAATTTACGAGCAGTACTTC
CASSETIYEQYF